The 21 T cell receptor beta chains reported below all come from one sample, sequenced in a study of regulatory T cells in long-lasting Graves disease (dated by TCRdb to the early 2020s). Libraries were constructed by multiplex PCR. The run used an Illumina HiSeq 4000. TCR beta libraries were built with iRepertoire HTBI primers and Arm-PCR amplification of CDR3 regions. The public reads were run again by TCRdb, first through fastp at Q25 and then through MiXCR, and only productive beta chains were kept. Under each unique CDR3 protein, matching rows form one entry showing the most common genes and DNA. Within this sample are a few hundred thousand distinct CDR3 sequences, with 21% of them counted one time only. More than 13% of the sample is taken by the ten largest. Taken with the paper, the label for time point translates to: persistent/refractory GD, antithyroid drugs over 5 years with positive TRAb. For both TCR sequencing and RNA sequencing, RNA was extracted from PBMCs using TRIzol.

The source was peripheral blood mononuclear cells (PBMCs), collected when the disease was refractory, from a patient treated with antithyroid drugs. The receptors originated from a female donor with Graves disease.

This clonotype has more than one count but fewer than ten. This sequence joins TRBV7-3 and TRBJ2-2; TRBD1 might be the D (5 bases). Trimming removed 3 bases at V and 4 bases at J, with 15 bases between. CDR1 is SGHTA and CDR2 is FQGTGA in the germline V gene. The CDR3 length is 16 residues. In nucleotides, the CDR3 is TGTGCCAGCAGCTTTGCCCCGTCAGGGATCACCGGGGAGCTGTTTTTT. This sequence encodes CASSFAPSGITGELFF.

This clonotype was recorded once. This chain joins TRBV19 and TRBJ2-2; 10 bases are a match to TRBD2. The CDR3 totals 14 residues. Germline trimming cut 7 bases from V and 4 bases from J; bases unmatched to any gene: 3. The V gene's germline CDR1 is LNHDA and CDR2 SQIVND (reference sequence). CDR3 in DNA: TGTGCCAGTATGTGGACTAGCGGCACCGGGGAGCTGTTTTTT. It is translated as CASMWTSGTGELFF.

The CDR3 region has the DNA TGCAGTGCTAGATACAGGAGTACAAATCAGCCCCAGCATTTT. Translation: CSARYRSTNQPQHF. The chain links TRBV20-1 to TRBJ1-5; a possible D gene is TRBD1 (5 bases). The germline CDR1 and CDR2 sequences are DFQATT and SNEGSKA (reference sequence). The CDR3 runs to 14 residues. Trimming shortened V by 2 bases and J by 4 bases, and 12 bases separated the two germline ends.

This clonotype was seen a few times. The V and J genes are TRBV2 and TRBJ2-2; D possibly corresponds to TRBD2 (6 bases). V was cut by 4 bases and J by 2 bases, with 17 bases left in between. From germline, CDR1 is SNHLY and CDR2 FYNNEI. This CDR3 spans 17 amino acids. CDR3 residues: CASSVQGTSVNTGELFF. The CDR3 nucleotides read TGTGCCAGCAGTGTTCAAGGGACTTCAGTCAACACCGGGGAGCTGTTTTTT.

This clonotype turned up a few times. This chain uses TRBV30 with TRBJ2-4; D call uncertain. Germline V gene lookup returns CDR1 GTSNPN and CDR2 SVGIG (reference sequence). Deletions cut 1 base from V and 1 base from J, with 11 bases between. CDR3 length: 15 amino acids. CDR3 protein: CAWSDNLGAKNIQYF. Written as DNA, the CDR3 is TGTGCCTGGAGTGACAACCTGGGGGCCAAAAACATTCAGTACTTC.

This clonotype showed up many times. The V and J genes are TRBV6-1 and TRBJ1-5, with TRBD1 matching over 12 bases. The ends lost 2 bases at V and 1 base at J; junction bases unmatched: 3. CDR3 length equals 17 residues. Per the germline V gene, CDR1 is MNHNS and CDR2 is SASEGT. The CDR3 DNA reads TGTGCCAGCAGTGAAAGGGACAGGGGGCTGAGCAATCAGCCCCAGCATTTT. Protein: CASSERDRGLSNQPQHF.

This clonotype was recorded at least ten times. The CDR3 spells CASSPSLAVNTEAFF. Here the CDR3 DNA reads TGTGCCAGCAGCCCCTCCCTGGCCGTGAACACTGAAGCTTTCTTT. The chain joins TRBV7-9 to TRBJ1-1; D not resolved. This CDR3 spans 15 amino acids. Per the germline V gene, CDR1 is SEHNR and CDR2 is FQNEAQ (reference sequence). The V end lost 5 bases, the J end lost 0 bases, and 13 bases lay between the germline ends.

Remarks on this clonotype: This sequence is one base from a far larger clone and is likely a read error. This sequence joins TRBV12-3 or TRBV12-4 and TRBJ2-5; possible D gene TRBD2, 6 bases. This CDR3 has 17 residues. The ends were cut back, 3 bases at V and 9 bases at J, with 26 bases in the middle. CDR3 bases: TGTGCCAGCAGTTTGAGTCTAGTGGGAGGACCAAGATCCCCCCAGTACTTC. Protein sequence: CASSLSLVGGPRSPQYF.

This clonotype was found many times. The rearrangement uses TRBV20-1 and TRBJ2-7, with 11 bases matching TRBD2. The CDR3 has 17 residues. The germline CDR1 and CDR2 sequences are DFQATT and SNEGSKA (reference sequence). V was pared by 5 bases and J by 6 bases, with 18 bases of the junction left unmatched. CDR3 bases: TGCAGTGCTCCGGACAGGGGTCGAACTAGCGGGAGCGGCGAGCAGTACTTC. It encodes CSAPDRGRTSGSGEQYF.

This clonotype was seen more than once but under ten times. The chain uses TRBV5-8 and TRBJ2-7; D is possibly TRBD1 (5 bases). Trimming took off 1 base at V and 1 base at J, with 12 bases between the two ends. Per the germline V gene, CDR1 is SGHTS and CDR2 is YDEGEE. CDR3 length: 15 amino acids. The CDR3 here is CASSLRQGRSYEQYF. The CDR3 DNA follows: TGTGCCAGCAGCTTGAGGCAGGGTCGATCCTACGAGCAGTACTTC.

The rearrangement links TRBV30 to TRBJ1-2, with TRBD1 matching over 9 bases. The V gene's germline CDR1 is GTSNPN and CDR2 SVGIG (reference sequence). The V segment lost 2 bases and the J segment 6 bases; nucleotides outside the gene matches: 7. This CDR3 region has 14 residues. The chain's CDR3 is CAWSKGQGTNGYTF. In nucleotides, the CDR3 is TGTGCCTGGAGTAAGGGACAGGGAACGAATGGCTACACCTTC.

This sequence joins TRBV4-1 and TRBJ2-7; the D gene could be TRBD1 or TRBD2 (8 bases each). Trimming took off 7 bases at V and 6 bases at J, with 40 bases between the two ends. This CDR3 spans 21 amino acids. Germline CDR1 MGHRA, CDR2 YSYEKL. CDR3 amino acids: CASTRLPQGGGRNPPPSEQYF. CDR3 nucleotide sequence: TGCGCCAGCACCCGACTCCCACAGGGGGGCGGGAGGAATCCCCCCCCATCCGAGCAGTACTTC.

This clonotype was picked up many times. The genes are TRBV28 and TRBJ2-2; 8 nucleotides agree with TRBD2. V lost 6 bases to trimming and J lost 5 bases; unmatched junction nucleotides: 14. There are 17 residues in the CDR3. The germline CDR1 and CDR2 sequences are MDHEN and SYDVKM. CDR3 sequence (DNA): TGTGCCAGCAGCCCAATGGGGTTCGGGAGGGGGACCGGGGAGCTGTTTTTT. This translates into CASSPMGFGRGTGELFF.

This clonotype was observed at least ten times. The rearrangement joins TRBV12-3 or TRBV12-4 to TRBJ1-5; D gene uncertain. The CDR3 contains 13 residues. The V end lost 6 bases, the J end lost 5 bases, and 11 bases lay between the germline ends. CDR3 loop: CASSPDNYQPQHF. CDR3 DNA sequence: TGTGCCAGCAGCCCTGACAACTATCAGCCCCAGCATTTT.

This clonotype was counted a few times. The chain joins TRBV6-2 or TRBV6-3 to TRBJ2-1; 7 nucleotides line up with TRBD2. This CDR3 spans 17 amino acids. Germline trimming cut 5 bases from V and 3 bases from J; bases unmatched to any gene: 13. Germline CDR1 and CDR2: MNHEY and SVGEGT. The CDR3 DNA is TGTGCCAGCAGTCTCACTACTAGCGTTTCTTACTACAATGAGCAGTTCTTC. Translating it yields CASSLTTSVSYYNEQFF.

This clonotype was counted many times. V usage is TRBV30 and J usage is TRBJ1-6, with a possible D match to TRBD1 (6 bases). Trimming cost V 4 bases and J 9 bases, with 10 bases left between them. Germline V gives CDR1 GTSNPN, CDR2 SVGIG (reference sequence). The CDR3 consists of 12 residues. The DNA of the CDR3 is TGTGCCTGGAAGATGGGGGCTTCACCCCTCCACTTT. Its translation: CAWKMGASPLHF. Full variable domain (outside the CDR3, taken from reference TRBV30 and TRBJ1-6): SQTIHQWPATLVQPVGSPLSLECTVEGTSNPNLYWYRQAAGRGLQLLFYSVGIGQISSEVPQNLSASRPQDRQFILSSKKLLLSDSGFYLCAWKMGASPLHFGNGTRLTVT.

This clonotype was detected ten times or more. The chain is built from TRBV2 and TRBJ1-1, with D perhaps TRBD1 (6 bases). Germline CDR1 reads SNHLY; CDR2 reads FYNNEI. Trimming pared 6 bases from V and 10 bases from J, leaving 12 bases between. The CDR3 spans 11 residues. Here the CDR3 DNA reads TGTGCCAGCAGCGATACAGGGAGAGCTTTCTTT. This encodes CASSDTGRAFF.

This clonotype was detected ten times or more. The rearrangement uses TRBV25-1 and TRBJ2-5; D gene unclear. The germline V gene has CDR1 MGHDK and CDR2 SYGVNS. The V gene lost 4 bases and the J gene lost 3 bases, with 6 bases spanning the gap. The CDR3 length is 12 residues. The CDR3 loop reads CASSVGKETQYF. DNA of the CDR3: TGTGCCAGCAGTGTAGGGAAAGAGACCCAGTACTTC.

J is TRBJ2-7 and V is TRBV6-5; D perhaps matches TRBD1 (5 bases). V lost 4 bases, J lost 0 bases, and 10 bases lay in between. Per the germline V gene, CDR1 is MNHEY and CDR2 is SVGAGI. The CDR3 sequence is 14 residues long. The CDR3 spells CASSSRGFSYEQYF. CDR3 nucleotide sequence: TGTGCCAGCAGTTCAAGGGGTTTCTCCTACGAGCAGTACTTC.

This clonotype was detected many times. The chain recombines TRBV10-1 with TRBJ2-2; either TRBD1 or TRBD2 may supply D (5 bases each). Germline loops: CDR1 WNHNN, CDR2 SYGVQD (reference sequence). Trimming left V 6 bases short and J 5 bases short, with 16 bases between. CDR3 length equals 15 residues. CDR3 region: CASRRGNEGTGELFF. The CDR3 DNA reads TGCGCCAGCAGGAGGGGTAACGAAGGAACCGGGGAGCTGTTTTTT.

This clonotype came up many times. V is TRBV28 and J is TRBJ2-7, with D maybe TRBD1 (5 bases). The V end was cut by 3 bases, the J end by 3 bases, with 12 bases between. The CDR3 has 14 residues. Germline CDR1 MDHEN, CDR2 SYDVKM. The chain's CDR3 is CASSFSQGFYEQYF. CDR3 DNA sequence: TGTGCCAGCAGTTTCTCCCAGGGTTTCTACGAGCAGTACTTC.